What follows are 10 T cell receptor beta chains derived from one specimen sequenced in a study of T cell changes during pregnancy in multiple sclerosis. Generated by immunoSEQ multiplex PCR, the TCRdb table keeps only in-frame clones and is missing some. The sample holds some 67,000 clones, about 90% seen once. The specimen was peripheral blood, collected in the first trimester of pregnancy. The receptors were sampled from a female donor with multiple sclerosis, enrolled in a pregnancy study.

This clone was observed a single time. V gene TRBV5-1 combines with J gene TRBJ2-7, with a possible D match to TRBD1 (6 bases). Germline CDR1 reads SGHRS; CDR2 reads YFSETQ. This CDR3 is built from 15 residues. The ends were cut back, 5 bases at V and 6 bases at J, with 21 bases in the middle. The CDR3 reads CASSPTQGGSSEQYF. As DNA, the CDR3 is TGCGCCAGCAGTCCCACGCAAGGGGGTTCGAGCGAGCAGTACTTC. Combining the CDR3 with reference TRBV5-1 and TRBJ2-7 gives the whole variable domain KAGVTQTPRYLIKTRGQQVTLSCSPISGHRSVSWYQQTPGQGLQFLFEYFSETQRNKGNFPGRFSGRQFSNSRSEMNVSTLELGDSALYLCASSPTQGGSSEQYFGPGTRLTVT.

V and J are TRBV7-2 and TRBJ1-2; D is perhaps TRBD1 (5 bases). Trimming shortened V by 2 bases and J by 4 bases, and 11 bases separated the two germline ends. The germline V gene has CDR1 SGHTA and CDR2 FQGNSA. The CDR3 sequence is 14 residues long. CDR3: CASSLIRDAYGYTF. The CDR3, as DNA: TGTGCCAGCAGCTTAATCAGGGATGCCTATGGCTACACCTTC.

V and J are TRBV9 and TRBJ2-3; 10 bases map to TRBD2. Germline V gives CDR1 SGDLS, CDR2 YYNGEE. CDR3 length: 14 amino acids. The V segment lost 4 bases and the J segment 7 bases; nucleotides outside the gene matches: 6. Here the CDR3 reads CASSPGTSVHTQYF. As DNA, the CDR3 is TGTGCCAGCAGCCCCGGGACTAGCGTCCATACGCAGTATTTT. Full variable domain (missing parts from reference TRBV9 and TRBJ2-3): DSGVTQTPKHLITATGQRVTLRCSPRSGDLSVYWYQQSLDQGLQFLIQYYNGEERAKGNILERFSAQQFPDLHSELNLSSLELGDSALYFCASSPGTSVHTQYFGPGTRLTVL.

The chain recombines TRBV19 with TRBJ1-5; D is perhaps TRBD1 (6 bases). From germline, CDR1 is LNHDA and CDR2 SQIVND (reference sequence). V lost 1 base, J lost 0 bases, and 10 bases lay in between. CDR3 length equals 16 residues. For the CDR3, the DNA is TGTGCCAGTAGTATAGTCTGGGACAATAGCAATCAGCCCCAGCATTTT. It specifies CASSIVWDNSNQPQHF. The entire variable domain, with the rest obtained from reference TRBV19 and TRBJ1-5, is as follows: DGGITQSPKYLFRKEGQNVTLSCEQNLNHDAMYWYRQDPGQGLRLIYYSQIVNDFQKGDIAEGYSVSREKKESFPLTVTSAQKNPTAFYLCASSIVWDNSNQPQHFGDGTRLSIL.

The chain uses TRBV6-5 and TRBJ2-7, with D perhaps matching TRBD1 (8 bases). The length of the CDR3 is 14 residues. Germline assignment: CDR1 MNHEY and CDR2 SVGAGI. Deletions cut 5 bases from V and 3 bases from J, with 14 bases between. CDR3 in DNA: TGTGCCAGCAGTCGGACAGGGAGGGACTACGAGCAGTACTTC. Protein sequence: CASSRTGRDYEQYF.

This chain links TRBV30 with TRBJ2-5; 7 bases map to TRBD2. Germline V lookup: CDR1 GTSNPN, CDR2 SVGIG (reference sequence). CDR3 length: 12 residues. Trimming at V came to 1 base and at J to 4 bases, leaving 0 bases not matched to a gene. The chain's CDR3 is CAWSGGGETQYF. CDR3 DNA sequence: TGTGCCTGGAGTGGGGGGGGAGAGACCCAGTACTTC.

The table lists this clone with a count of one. CDR3 loop: CASTERTRRNEQFF. The CDR3 nucleotides read TGTGCCAGTACCGAGCGGACCCGTCGGAATGAGCAGTTCTTC. The chain is built from TRBV2 and TRBJ2-1; a weak D match, TRBD2 (5 bases). The CDR3 contains 14 residues. The ends were cut back, 9 bases at V and 7 bases at J, with 19 bases in the middle. Per the germline V gene, CDR1 is SNHLY and CDR2 is FYNNEI.

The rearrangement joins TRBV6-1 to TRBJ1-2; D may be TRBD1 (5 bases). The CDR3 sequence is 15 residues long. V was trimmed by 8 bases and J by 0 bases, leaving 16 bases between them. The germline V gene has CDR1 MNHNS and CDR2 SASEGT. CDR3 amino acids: CASLAGVLANYGYTF. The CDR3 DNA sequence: TGTGCCAGCCTGGCGGGGGTACTAGCTAACTATGGCTACACCTTC.

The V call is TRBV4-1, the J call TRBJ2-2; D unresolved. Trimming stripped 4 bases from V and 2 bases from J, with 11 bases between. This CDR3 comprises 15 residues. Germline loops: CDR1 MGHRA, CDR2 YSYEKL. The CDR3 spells CASSRVLDNTGELFF. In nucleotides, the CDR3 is TGCGCCAGCAGCCGCGTCCTAGATAACACCGGGGAGCTGTTTTTT.

Here the CDR3 reads CAGTQGSGANVLTF. The CDR3 bases are TGTGCCGGCACACAGGGTTCTGGGGCCAACGTCCTGACTTTC. This sequence joins TRBV6-1 and TRBJ2-6; possibly TRBD1 for D (6 bases). The V gene lost 11 bases and the J gene lost 1 base, with 12 bases spanning the gap. This CDR3 is 14 amino acids long. The germline V gene encodes CDR1 MNHNS and CDR2 SASEGT.